This T cell receptor (beta chain) was obtained from a study of graft-versus-host responses after intestinal transplantation. About the research overall: Uniformly, recipients were administered anti-thymocyte globulin induction with subsequent tacrolimus and steroids for three to four years. The study, taken as a whole, reports: GvH clones were identified in recipient marrow, with some first appearing in ileum or blood. Allograft graft-versus-host to host-versus-graft clonal ratios ran high in patients with graft-donor T cell macrochimerism.

To note about this clone: Its antigen is undetermined.

Produced via immunoSEQ multiplex PCR; TCRdb's table is partial and in-frame only. Of roughly 77,000 clones in the sample, more than 80% were seen once. The input for sequencing was unstimulated CD8+ T cells sorted from spleen or lymph node cells, taken before intestinal transplant. The TCR sequence derives from a human donor who received an intestinal transplant.

CDR3 DNA: TGCGCCAGCAGCCAAACGATAGCGGGGAGCTCCTACGAGCAGTACTTC. This sequence encodes CASSQTIAGSSYEQYF. V is TRBV4-1 and J is TRBJ2-7; 8 positions match TRBD2. V lost 2 bases, J lost 0 bases, and 6 bases stayed unmatched. From germline, CDR1 is MGHRA and CDR2 YSYEKL. The CDR3 is made up of 16 amino acids.